This T cell receptor (beta chain) was retrieved from a study of Ad26.COV2.S vaccination and SARS-CoV-2 variants. Profiled with immunoSEQ multiplex PCR; TCRdb holds only in-frame clones, not every one. Here the sample spans roughly 300,000 clones, about 87% being singletons. General study findings and limits: Spike-specific TCR breadth was greater in vaccine than placebo recipients. There was reportedly substantial breadth in spike-specific CD8+ and CD4+ T cell responses after vaccination.

Germline assignment: CDR1 MDHEN and CDR2 SYDVKM. The trim removed 4 bases at V and 3 bases at J, leaving 6 bases unmatched. CDR3 length equals 14 residues. As to treatment: 15 to 20 received Ad26.COV2.S at low or high dose, single or two shots; several received placebo; per-sample allocation not given. The samples date from day 63 after the first vaccine or placebo injection. Recruitment in Boston yielded a donor of adult age, 18-55 years. Expression of Wuhan-strain SARS-CoV-2 spike came from the Ad26 vector that formed the vaccine. This clone was picked up one time. Its specificity is not known. The specimen comprised peripheral blood, sampled in a trial of Ad26.COV2.S vaccine versus placebo. The sequence came from a person between 18 and 65 years old who received the Ad26.COV2.S COVID-19 vaccine or a placebo. V gene TRBV28 combines with J gene TRBJ2-7, with 7 bases aligning to TRBD2. The DNA of the CDR3 is TGTGCCAGCAGTTCCTCTAGCGGACTCTACGAGCAGTACTTC. Translated, it gives CASSSSSGLYEQYF.